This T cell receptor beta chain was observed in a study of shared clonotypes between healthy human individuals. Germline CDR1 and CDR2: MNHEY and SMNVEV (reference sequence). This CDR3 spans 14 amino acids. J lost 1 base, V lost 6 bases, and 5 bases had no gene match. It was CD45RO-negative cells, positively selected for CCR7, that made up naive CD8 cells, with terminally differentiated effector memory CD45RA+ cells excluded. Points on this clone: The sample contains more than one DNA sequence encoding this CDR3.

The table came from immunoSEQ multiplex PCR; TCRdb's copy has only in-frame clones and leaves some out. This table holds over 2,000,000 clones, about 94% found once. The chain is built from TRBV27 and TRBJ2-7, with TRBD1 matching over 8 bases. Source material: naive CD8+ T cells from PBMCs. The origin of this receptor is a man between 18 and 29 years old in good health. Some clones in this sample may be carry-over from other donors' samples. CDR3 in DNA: TGTGCCAGCAGCTATACAGGGGGGTCCTACGAGCAGTACTTC. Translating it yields CASSYTGGSYEQYF.